The 7 T cell receptor beta chains below were found in one sample sequenced in a study of T-cell memory formation after mild COVID-19. In TCRdb, the 5' RACE reads were re-called with MiXCR into one record per CDR3 protein. The data show roughly 140,000 distinct CDR3 sequences, 14% seen once. The sample taken for sequencing was PBMCs or a T cell subset sorted from them (not recorded which). The receptors come from an adult woman who had mild COVID-19 (a few samples of this study predate the infection). Cell type and time point are not known.

This clonotype was detected a few times. The chain employs TRBV14 and TRBJ1-2; 9 positions agree with TRBD1. The CDR3 covers 16 residues. Germline CDR1 reads SGHDN; CDR2 reads FVKESK. V was clipped by 1 base and J by 3 bases; unmatched bases: 6. The DNA for the CDR3 is TGTGCCAGCAGCCAAGCGGGACAGGGTTGGGACTATGGCTACACCTTC. Translating gives CASSQAGQGWDYGYTF.

This clonotype was seen a few times. This chain uses TRBV4-1 with TRBJ2-5; 9 positions match TRBD2. Trimming cost V 0 bases and J 1 base; bases outside gene matches: 0. Germline assignment: CDR1 MGHRA and CDR2 YSYEKL. CDR3 size: 15 residues. The CDR3 is CASSQELAGQETQYF. CDR3 DNA sequence: TGCGCCAGCAGCCAAGAACTAGCGGGCCAAGAGACCCAGTACTTC.

This chain links TRBV7-6 with TRBJ2-2, with D unresolved. This CDR3 has 14 amino acids. Per germline, CDR1 SGHVS and CDR2 FNYEAQ. Trimming took 4 bases from V and 6 from J, leaving 12 bases between them. CDR3 protein: CASSSVPGPGELFF. CDR3 nucleotide sequence: TGTGCCAGCAGCTCGGTGCCGGGCCCCGGGGAGCTGTTTTTT.

This clonotype was observed a few times. V and J are TRBV24-1 and TRBJ1-2, with D possibly matching TRBD1 (5 bases). The CDR3 is made up of 14 amino acids. The V end was cut by 3 bases, the J end by 4 bases, with 11 bases between. Germline V gene data show CDR1 as KGHDR and CDR2 as SFDVKD. CDR3 residues: CATSDAGLSYGYTF. For the CDR3, the DNA is TGTGCCACCAGTGATGCAGGGTTAAGCTATGGCTACACCTTC.

This clonotype has at least ten counts. V usage is TRBV7-6 and J usage is TRBJ2-7; tentative D call: TRBD1 (6 bases). Germline loops: CDR1 SGHVS, CDR2 FNYEAQ. The CDR3 runs 14 residues. Deletions cut 5 bases from V and 4 bases from J, with 15 bases between. The chain's CDR3 is CASSPDRNFYEQYF. The CDR3 DNA reads as TGTGCCAGCAGCCCCGACAGGAACTTTTACGAGCAGTACTTC.

This chain uses TRBV12-3 or TRBV12-4 with TRBJ1-5; D not certain. This CDR3 comprises 12 residues. Trimming pared 6 bases from V and 3 bases from J, leaving 6 bases between. CDR3 sequence reads: CASSPTNQPQHF. The CDR3, as DNA: TGTGCCAGCAGCCCTACCAATCAGCCCCAGCATTTT.

The V gene is TRBV12-3 or TRBV12-4, the J gene TRBJ1-2, with unresolved D. CDR3 length: 13 residues. The V gene lost 3 bases and the J gene lost 3 bases, with 8 bases spanning the gap. The CDR3 DNA reads as TGTGCCAGCAGTTTCGCGGGGTACTATGGCTACACCTTC. This codes for CASSFAGYYGYTF.